The clone carrying this T cell receptor beta chain was seen more than once but under ten times. This specimen comes from a study of CD8+CD57+ T cells in acquired aplastic anemia. On the study more broadly: Sorted CD4+ and CD8+ cells gave a mean 3.2 ug DNA, range roughly 0.2 to 27.4 ug.

The use of genomic DNA as template underpinned the TCR beta VDJ and CDR3 profiling. TCRdb redid the calling of the reads with MiXCR, one entry per CDR3 protein. Of about 98,000 distinct CDR3 sequences listed, 55% to 75% were seen once; the top ten hold more than 55%. Those patients picked for sequencing had displayed CD8+CD57+ cell expansion on flow cytometry. The source material was sorted CD4+, CD8+, or CD8+CD57+ T cells (not recorded which) from PBMCs. The origin of this receptor is a human donor with aplastic anemia.

The CDR3 region is CASSQPRRGRPYEQYF. In DNA form, the CDR3 reads TGTGCCAGCAGTCAACCACGCAGGGGGCGCCCCTACGAGCAGTACTTC. The rearrangement uses TRBV12-3 or TRBV12-4 and TRBJ2-7; 8 bases are a match to TRBD1. The length of the CDR3 is 16 residues. J gave up 2 bases and V 5 bases, and 11 bases lay outside the gene matches.